The T cell receptor beta chain described here comes from a study of cytomegalovirus exposure and HLA in healthy donors. General study points: Relative to equally common others, HLA-associated TCR beta chains showed greater clonal expansion in a later analysis.

Germline CDR1 reads SEHNR; CDR2 reads FQNEAQ (reference sequence). Germline trimming cut 5 bases from V and 5 bases from J; bases unmatched to any gene: 12. CDR3 length equals 16 residues. A word on this clone: What it binds is unknown.

The PCR ran on 60 Vbeta and 13 Jbeta primers. Clones were read by immunoSEQ multiplex PCR, and TCRdb kept only the in-frame ones, dropping some. The sample has roughly 140,000 clones; about 78% are singletons. The clonotype was recovered from a male donor in good health and CMV-seronegative. The sequencing sample was made of PBMCs. This chain joins TRBV7-9 and TRBJ2-7; 10 bases line up with TRBD1. The CDR3 DNA follows: TGTGCCAGCAGCAGCCAGGAGGGGGACAGGGGAGACGAGCAGTACTTC. Its translation: CASSSQEGDRGDEQYF.